Listed below are T cell receptor beta chains from one sample, sequenced in a study of identical twins. TCRdb used MiXCR to reprocess the 5' RACE reads, holding one entry per CDR3 protein. The repertoire holds 270,000 or so distinct CDR3 sequences, with around 8% as singletons. The same sample was also studied in work on yellow fever vaccine responses in identical twins.

Sample: CD8+ T cells sorted from blood. These receptors all stem from a woman under 30 in good health. The CDR3 runs from the conserved cysteine through the conserved F or W. The D gene is left open where the match is weak. Clone size is stated in some rows and not others, as once, few, many or a class when expanded.

j_call d_call clone_size v_call cdr3_nt cdr3_aa
TRBJ1-1 - many TRBV4-2 TGTGCCAGCAGTCGAAACGGGGAAAACACTGAAGCTTTCTTT CASSRNGENTEAFF
TRBJ1-1 - - TRBV6-2/TRBV6-3 TGTGCCAGCCTCGGGGGTTTGGATGTTTGGGCTTTCTTT CASLGGLDVWAFF
TRBJ2-7 - many TRBV7-9 TGTGCCAGCAGCTTGAAGGCGGAATTTGATAACGAGCAGTACTTC CASSLKAEFDNEQYF
TRBJ1-2 - few TRBV25-1 TGTGCCAGCAGTGAAAATACTTGGGCAGATAGTAGCTACACCTTC CASSENTWADSSYTF
TRBJ2-7 TRBD1 few TRBV9 TGTGCCAGCAGCCCAAGACAGGGTTTGGAGGTCGAGCAGTACTTC CASSPRQGLEVEQYF
TRBJ2-7 - many TRBV12-3/TRBV12-4 TGTGCCAGCAGTTTGGTGGCGGGAAATTACGAGCAGTACTTC CASSLVAGNYEQYF
TRBJ1-6 - - TRBV4-1 TGCGCCAGCAGCCAAGAGAGGAACAGGGCTAATTCACCCCTCCACTTT CASSQERNRANSPLHF
TRBJ1-2 - few TRBV2 TGTGCCAGCAGTCCCTATTTAGACAGCTACTATGGCTACACCTTC CASSPYLDSYYGYTF
TRBJ2-7 - - TRBV20-1 TGCAGTGCTAGAGATCAGGGATTCGAGCAGTACTTC CSARDQGFEQYF
TRBJ2-2 - many TRBV12-3/TRBV12-4 TGTGCCAGCAGTTTCTTCCCCGGGGAGCTGTTTTTT CASSFFPGELFF
TRBJ2-7 TRBD2 many TRBV4-2 TGTGCCAGCAGCCTAGAGATAGCGGGAGGTCACTACGAGCAGTACTTC CASSLEIAGGHYEQYF
TRBJ2-1 - many TRBV29-1 TGCAGCGTACCAAACTTTCTAGGTGAGCAGTTCTTC CSVPNFLGEQFF
TRBJ2-7 - many TRBV4-3 TGCGCCAGCAGCCAAGATTCCAGGTCCTACGAGCAGTACTTC CASSQDSRSYEQYF
TRBJ2-1 - many TRBV12-3/TRBV12-4 TGTGCCAGCAGTTTGACCTACAATGAGCAGTTCTTC CASSLTYNEQFF
TRBJ2-5 TRBD2 many TRBV6-5 TGTGCCAGCAGTTACGGCTTCGGGGAGGGCTTGACCCAGTACTTC CASSYGFGEGLTQYF
TRBJ1-6 - - TRBV2 TGTGCCAGCAGTGGAGAGTCAGCTAATTCACCCCTCCACTTT CASSGESANSPLHF
TRBJ1-5 - - TRBV11-2 TGTGCCAGCAGCGCAGCGATCAATCAGCCCCAGCATTTT CASSAAINQPQHF
TRBJ2-1 - - TRBV12-3/TRBV12-4 TGTGCCAGCAGCACTTACGGGAATGAGCAGTTCTTC CASSTYGNEQFF
TRBJ2-3 TRBD2 few TRBV9 TGTGCCAGCAGCGTAGCAATGGCGGGAGGCCTCACAGATACGCAGTATTTT CASSVAMAGGLTDTQYF
TRBJ2-1 TRBD2 - TRBV5-1 TGCGCCAGCAGCTCTTACCAGACAGGGTTCGGCGGGAGGGGGAATGATGAGCAGTTCTTC CASSSYQTGFGGRGNDEQFF
TRBJ1-1 - many TRBV27 TGTGCCAGCAGTTTACAGGGGAGCACTGAAGCTTTCTTT CASSLQGSTEAFF
TRBJ1-5 - few TRBV24-1 TGTGCCACCAGTGATCGGGGGGGTATGGATCAGCCCCAGCATTTT CATSDRGGMDQPQHF
TRBJ2-1 TRBD2 many TRBV4-1 TGCGCCAGCAGCCAAGTCCCTGGGACTAGCGGAAACCGAGACAATGAGCAGTTCTTC CASSQVPGTSGNRDNEQFF
TRBJ1-1 - - TRBV5-1 TGCGCCAGCAGCCTAAACGGAGGTCCGAACACTGAAGCTTTCTTT CASSLNGGPNTEAFF
TRBJ2-7 - - TRBV6-2/TRBV6-3 TGTGCCAGCAGCGCCTCGACAGCGCCCTACGAGCAGTACTTC CASSASTAPYEQYF
TRBJ2-5 TRBD1 - TRBV5-5 TGTGCCAGCAGCCTTTTCGACAGGGAAGAGACCCAGTACTTC CASSLFDREETQYF
TRBJ1-4 - few TRBV7-9 TGTGCCAGCAGCTTAGACAGGGAGGCTAATGAAAAACTGTTTTTT CASSLDREANEKLFF
TRBJ1-5 - - TRBV6-4 TGTGCCAGCAGTGAGCCGGGGGGGGGCAATCAGCCCCAGCATTTT CASSEPGGGNQPQHF